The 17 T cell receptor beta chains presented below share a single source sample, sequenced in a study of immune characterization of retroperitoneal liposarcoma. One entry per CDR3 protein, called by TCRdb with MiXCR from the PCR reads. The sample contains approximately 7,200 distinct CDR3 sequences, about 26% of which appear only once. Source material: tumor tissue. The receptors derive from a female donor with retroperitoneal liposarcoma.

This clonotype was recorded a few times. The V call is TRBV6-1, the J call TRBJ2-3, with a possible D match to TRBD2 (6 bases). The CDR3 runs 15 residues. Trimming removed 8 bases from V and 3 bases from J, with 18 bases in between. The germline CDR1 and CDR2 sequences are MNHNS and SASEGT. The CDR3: CASAEWGGGTDTQYF. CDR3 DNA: TGTGCCAGCGCCGAATGGGGCGGAGGGACAGATACGCAGTATTTT.

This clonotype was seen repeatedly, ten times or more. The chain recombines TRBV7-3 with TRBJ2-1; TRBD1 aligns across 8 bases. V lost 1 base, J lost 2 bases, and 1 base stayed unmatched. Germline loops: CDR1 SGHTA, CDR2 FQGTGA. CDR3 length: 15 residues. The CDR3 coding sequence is TGTGCCAGCAGCTTAAGACAGGGGACCTACAATGAGCAGTTCTTC. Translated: CASSLRQGTYNEQFF.

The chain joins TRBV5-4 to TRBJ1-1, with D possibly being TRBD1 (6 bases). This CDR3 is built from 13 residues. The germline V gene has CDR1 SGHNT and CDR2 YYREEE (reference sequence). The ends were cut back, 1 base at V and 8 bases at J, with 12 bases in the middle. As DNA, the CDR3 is TGTGCCAGCAGCTTGCTAGGGGGACAAGAAGCTTTCTTT. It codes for CASSLLGGQEAFF.

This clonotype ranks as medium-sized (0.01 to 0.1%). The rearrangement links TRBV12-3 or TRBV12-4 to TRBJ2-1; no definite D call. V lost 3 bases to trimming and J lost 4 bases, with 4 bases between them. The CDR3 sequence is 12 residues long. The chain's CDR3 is CASSLGYNEQFF. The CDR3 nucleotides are TGTGCCAGCAGTTTGGGGTACAATGAGCAGTTCTTC.

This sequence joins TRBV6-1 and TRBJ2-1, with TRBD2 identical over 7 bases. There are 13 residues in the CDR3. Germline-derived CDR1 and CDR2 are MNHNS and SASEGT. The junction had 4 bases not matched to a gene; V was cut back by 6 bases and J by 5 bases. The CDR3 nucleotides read TGTGCCAGCAGGGGGGGGGTAAACAATGAGCAGTTCTTC. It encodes CASRGGVNNEQFF.

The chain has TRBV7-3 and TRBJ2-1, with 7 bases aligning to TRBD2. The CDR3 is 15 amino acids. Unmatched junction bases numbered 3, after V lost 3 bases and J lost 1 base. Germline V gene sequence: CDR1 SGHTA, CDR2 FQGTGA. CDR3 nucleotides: TGTGCCAGCAGCTTCGGACTAGGTTCCTACAATGAGCAGTTCTTC. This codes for CASSFGLGSYNEQFF.

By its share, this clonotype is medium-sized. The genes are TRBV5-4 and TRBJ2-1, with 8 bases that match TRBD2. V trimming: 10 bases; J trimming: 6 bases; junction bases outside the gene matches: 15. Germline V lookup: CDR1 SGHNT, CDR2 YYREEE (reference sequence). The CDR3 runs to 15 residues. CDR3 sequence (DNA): TGTGCCTCTCATGGGGCGGGAGGTGGGATCAATGAGCAGTTCTTC. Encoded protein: CASHGAGGGINEQFF.

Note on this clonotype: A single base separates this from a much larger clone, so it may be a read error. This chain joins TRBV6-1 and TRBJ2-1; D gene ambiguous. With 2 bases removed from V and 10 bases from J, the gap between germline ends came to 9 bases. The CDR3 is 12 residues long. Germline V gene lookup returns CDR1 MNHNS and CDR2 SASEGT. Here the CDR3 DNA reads TGTGCCAGCAGTGAATTAAGCTACGAGCAGTTCTTC. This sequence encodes CASSELSYEQFF.

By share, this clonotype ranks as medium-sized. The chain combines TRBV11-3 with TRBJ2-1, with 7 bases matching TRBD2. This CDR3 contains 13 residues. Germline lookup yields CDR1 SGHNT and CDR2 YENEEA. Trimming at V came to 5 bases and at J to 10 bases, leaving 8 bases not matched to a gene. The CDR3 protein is CASSLSWGGEQFF. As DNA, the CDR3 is TGTGCCAGCAGCCTTAGCTGGGGGGGGGAGCAGTTCTTC.

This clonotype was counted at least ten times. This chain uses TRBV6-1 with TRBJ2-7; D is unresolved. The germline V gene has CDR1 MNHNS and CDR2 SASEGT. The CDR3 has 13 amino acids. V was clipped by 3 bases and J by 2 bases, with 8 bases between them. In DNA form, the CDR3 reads TGTGCCAGCAGTGAGACACCCGCCTACGAGCAGTACTTC. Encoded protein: CASSETPAYEQYF.

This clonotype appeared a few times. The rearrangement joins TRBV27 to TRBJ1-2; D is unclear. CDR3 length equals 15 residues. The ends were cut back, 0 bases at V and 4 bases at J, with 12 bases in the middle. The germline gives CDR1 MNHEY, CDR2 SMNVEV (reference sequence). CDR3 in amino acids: CASSLSPGSSYGYTF. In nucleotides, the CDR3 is TGTGCCAGCAGTTTATCCCCCGGCAGTTCCTATGGCTACACCTTC.

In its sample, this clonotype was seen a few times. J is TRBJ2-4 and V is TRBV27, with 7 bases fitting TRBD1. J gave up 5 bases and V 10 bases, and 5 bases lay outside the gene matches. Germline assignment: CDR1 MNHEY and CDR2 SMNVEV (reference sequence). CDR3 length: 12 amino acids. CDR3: CATGQDQNIQYF. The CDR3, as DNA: TGTGCCACCGGACAGGACCAAAACATTCAGTACTTC.

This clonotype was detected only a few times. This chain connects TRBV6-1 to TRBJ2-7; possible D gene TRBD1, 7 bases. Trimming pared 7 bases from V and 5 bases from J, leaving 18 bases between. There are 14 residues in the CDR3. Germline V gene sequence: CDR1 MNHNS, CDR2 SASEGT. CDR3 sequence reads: CASTRQGGQDEQYF. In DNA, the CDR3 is TGTGCCAGCACCCGACAGGGAGGTCAGGACGAGCAGTACTTC.

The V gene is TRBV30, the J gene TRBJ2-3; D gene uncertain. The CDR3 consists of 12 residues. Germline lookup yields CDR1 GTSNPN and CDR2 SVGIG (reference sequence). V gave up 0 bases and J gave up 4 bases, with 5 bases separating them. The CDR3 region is CAWSVTADTQYF. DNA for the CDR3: TGTGCCTGGAGTGTAACCGCAGATACGCAGTATTTT.

For the CDR3, the DNA is TGTGCCAGCTCGCCTGGATTGGGCGGGGGCGAGCAGTACTTC. Its protein is CASSPGLGGGEQYF. V and J are TRBV18 and TRBJ2-1, with TRBD2 matching 7 bases. The J call is uncertain, as TRBJ2-7 better fits the DNA end. Germline CDR1 and CDR2: KGHSH and LQKENI. The CDR3 has 14 amino acids.

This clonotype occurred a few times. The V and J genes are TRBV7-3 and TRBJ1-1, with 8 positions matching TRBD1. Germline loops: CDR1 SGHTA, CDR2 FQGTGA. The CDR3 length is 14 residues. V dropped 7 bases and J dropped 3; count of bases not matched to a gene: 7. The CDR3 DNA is TGTGCCAGCAAGCCACGACAGGGGTACACTGAAGCTTTCTTT. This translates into CASKPRQGYTEAFF. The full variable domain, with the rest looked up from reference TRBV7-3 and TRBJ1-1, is GAGVSQTPSNKVTEKGKYVELRCDPISGHTALYWYRQSLGQGPEFLIYFQGTGAADDSGLPNDRFFAVRPEGSVSTLKIQRTERGDSAVYLCASKPRQGYTEAFFGQGTRLTVV.

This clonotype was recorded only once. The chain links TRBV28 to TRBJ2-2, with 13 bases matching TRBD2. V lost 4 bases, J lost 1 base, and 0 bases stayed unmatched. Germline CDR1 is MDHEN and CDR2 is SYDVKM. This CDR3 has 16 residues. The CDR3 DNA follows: TGTGCCAGCAGTTGGACTAGCGGGAGGAACACCGGGGAGCTGTTTTTT. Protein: CASSWTSGRNTGELFF.